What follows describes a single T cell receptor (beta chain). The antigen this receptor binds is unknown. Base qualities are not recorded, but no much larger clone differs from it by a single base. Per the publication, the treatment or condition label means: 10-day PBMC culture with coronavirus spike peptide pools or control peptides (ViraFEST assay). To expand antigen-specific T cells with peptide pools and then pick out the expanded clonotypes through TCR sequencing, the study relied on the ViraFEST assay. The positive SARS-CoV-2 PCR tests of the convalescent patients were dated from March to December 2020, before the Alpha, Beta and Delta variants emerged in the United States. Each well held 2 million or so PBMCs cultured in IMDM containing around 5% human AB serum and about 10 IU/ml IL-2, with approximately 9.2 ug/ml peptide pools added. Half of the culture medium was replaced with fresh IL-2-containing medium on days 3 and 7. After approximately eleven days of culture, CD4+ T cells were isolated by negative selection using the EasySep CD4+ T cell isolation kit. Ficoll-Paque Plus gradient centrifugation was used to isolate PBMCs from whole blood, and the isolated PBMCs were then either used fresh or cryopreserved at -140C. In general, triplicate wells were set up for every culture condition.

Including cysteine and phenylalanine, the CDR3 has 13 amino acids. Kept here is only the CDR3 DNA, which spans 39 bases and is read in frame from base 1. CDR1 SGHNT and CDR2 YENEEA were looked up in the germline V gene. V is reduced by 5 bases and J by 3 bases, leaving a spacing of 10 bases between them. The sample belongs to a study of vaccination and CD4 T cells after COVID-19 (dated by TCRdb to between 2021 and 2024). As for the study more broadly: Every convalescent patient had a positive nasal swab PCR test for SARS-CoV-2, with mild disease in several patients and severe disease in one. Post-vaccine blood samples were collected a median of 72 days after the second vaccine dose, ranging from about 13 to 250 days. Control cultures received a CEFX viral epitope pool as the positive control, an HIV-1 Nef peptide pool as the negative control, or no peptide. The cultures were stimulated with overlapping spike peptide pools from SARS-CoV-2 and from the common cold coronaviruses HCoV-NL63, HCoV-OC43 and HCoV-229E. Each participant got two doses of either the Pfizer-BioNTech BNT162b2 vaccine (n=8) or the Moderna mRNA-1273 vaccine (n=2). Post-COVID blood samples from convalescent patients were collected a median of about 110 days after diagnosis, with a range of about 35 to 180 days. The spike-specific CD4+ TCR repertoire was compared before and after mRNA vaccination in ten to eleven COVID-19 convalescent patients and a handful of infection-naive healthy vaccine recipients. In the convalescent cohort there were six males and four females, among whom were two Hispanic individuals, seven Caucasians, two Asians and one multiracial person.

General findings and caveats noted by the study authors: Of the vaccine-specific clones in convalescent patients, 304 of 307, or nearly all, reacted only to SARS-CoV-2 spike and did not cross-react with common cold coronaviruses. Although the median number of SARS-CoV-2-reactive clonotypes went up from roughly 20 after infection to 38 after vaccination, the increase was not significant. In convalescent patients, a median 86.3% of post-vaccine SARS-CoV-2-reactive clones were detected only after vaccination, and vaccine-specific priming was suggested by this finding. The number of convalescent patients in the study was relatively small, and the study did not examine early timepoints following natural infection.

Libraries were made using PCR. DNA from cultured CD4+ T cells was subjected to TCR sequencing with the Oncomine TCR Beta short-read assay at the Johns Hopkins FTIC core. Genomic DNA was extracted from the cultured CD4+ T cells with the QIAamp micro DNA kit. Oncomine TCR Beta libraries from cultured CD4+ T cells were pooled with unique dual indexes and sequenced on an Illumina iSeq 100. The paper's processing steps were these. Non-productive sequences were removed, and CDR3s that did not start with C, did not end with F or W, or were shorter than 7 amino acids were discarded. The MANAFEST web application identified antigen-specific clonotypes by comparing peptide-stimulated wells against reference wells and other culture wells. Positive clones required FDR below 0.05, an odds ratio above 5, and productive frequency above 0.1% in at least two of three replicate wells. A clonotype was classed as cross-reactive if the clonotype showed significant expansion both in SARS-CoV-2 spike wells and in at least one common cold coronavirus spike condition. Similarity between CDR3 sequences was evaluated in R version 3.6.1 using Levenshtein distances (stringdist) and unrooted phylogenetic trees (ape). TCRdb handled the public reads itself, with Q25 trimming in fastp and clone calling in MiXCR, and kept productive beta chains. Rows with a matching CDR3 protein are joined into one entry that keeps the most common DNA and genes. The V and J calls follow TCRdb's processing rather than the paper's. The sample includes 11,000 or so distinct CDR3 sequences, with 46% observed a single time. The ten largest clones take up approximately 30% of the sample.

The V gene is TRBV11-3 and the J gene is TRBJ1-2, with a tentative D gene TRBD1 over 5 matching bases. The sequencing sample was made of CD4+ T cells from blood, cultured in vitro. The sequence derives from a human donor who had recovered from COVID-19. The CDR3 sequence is CASSPGGDYGYTF. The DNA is TGTGCCAGCAGCCCTGGGGGGGACTATGGCTACACCTTC.